The 32 T cell receptor beta chains below come from one sample, sequenced in a study of blood T cells in healthy people across ages (dated by TCRdb to the mid-2010s). Library creation used 5' RACE. Sequenced using an Illumina HiSeq 2500. A second PCR of about 6 to 11 cycles was performed with a sample-barcoded 5' primer and a J-beta primer mix. Using fastp trimming at Q25 and MiXCR clonotype assembly, TCRdb reanalyzed the public sequencing data and kept in-frame beta chains. For every CDR3 protein sequence, its rows merge into one entry that carries the most common genes and DNA. Here the sample has approximately 800,000 distinct CDR3 sequences; roughly 34% occur a single time. Clones ranked in the top ten supply about an eighth of the sample. Sequenced input: blood. These receptors were taken from a man aged 18 to 29 in good health.

Comments on this clonotype: The junction and the germline gene differ at one end; a read error may be behind it. The V call is TRBV6-6, the J call TRBJ2-1; 9 positions agree with TRBD2. In germline, CDR1 is MNHNY, CDR2 SVGAGI (reference sequence). The CDR3 length is 15 residues. The CDR3 nucleotides read TGTGCCAGCAGCCAGCCGGGACTAGCCTTCAGTGAGCAGTTGTTC. This sequence encodes CASSQPGLAFSEQLF.

This clonotype was detected many times. The V call is TRBV4-3, the J call TRBJ1-2; D gene unclear. The length of the CDR3 is 15 residues. Germline CDR1 and CDR2: LGHNA and YSLEER. Trimming stripped 0 bases from V and 4 bases from J, with 12 bases between. CDR3 in amino acids: CASSQDWATGYGYTF. As DNA, the CDR3 is TGCGCCAGCAGCCAAGATTGGGCCACCGGCTATGGCTACACCTTC.

This clonotype was found a few times. The chain links TRBV18 to TRBJ2-1; 11 bases fit TRBD2. Trimming cost V 3 bases and J 2 bases; bases outside gene matches: 9. This CDR3 has 18 residues. Germline V CDR1 and CDR2: KGHSH, LQKENI. This chain's CDR3 is CASSPTSGAPVAYNEQFF. CDR3 nucleotide sequence: TGTGCCAGCTCACCGACTAGCGGGGCCCCCGTGGCCTACAATGAGCAGTTCTTC.

This clonotype has only a few counts. V gene TRBV4-2 combines with J gene TRBJ2-3; 12 positions match TRBD2. V was pared by 0 bases and J by 0 bases, with 4 bases of the junction left unmatched. CDR3 size: 18 residues. Germline V CDR1 and CDR2: LGHNA, YNFKEQ. DNA for the CDR3: TGTGCCAGCAGCCAAGACCTAGCGGGGGGGCCTAGCACAGATACGCAGTATTTT. As protein: CASSQDLAGGPSTDTQYF.

The table lists this clonotype with many counts. V usage is TRBV9 and J usage is TRBJ2-5; tentatively, D is TRBD1 (6 bases). The V and J ends lost 0 bases and 5 bases respectively, with 11 bases between them. CDR3 size: 14 residues. CDR1 and CDR2 from the germline V gene are SGDLS and YYNGEE. The CDR3 region is CASSVATGLETQYF. In DNA, the CDR3 is TGTGCCAGCAGCGTAGCTACAGGGCTGGAGACCCAGTACTTC.

The rearrangement links TRBV12-3 or TRBV12-4 to TRBJ2-7; D tentatively fits TRBD1 or TRBD2 (6 bases each). The CDR3 spans 16 residues. V dropped 2 bases and J dropped 7 bases, with 21 bases sitting between them. CDR3: CASSLMGGGSYNEQYF. CDR3 coding DNA: TGTGCCAGCAGTTTAATGGGGGGCGGCTCCTACAATGAGCAGTACTTC.

The rearrangement joins TRBV5-1 to TRBJ1-1; tentative D call: TRBD1 (6 bases). The CDR3 has 12 residues. V shed 0 bases and J shed 10 bases, with 10 bases lying between them. Germline CDR1 and CDR2: SGHRS and YFSETQ. This CDR3 is CASSLGRGSAFF. The CDR3 DNA reads TGCGCCAGCAGCTTGGGCAGGGGATCAGCTTTCTTT.

This chain joins TRBV6-2 or TRBV6-3 and TRBJ2-3; 12 bases are a match to TRBD2. The germline CDR1 and CDR2 sequences are MNHEY and SVGEGT. The length of the CDR3 is 15 residues. V was pared by 6 bases and J by 4 bases, with 5 bases of the junction left unmatched. The CDR3 DNA sequence: TGTGCCAGCAGCCCTCTAGCGGGGGGGCCAGATACGCAGTATTTT. It specifies CASSPLAGGPDTQYF.

The chain combines TRBV28 with TRBJ2-5; TRBD2 matches at 9 bases. The end of the DNA aligns better with TRBJ2-7, so the J call may be wrong. The CDR3 has 15 amino acids. CDR1 MDHEN and CDR2 SYDVKM come from the germline V gene. CDR3 in DNA: TGTGCCAGCAGTGGGGGGACTAGCTTCGCCTACGAGCAGTACTTC. Translation gives CASSGGTSFAYEQYF.

This chain links TRBV11-2 with TRBJ2-7, with no clear D. Germline CDR1 is SGHAT and CDR2 is FQNNGV. Trimming removed 5 bases at V and 5 bases at J, with 10 bases between. The CDR3 loop spans 12 amino acids. In DNA, the CDR3 is TGTGCCAGCAGCCCTATTTCCCACGAGCAGTACTTC. Its protein is CASSPISHEQYF.

This chain links TRBV12-3 or TRBV12-4 with TRBJ2-3; D possibly corresponds to TRBD1 (6 bases). Trimming removed 9 bases at V and 2 bases at J, with 12 bases between. This CDR3 contains 13 residues. CDR3 bases: TGTGCCAGTGCAATGGGGGCCACAGATACGCAGTATTTT. Protein product: CASAMGATDTQYF.

CDR3 nucleotide sequence: TGTGCCAGCTCACCTTCCATTGACAATGAGCAGTTCTTC. Translating it yields CASSPSIDNEQFF. The rearrangement uses TRBV18 and TRBJ2-1; D gene unclear. CDR1 is KGHSH, CDR2 LQKENI, per germline. V was shortened by 3 bases and J by 5 bases, with 8 bases between the two germline ends. This CDR3 contains 13 residues. The entire variable domain, with the rest obtained from reference TRBV18 and TRBJ2-1, is as follows: NAGVMQNPRHLVRRRGQEARLRCSPMKGHSHVYWYRQLPEEGLKFMVYLQKENIIDESGMPKERFSAEFPKEGPSILRIQQVVRGDSAAYFCASSPSIDNEQFFGPGTRLTVL.

This clonotype was counted only a few times. The chain has TRBV5-6 and TRBJ2-1, with D uncertain. The CDR3 contains 12 residues. Trimming shortened V by 2 bases and J by 6 bases, and 6 bases separated the two germline ends. Germline lookup yields CDR1 SGHDT and CDR2 YYEEEE. The CDR3 DNA sequence: TGTGCCAGCAGCTTTACGGCCAATGAGCAGTTCTTC. This sequence encodes CASSFTANEQFF. Full variable domain (missing parts from reference TRBV5-6 and TRBJ2-1): DAGVTQSPTHLIKTRGQQVTLRCSPKSGHDTVSWYQQALGQGPQFIFQYYEEEERQRGNFPDRFSGHQFPNYSSELNVNALLLGDSALYLCASSFTANEQFFGPGTRLTVL.

The chain has TRBV20-1 and TRBJ1-6; D gene unclear. V shed 2 bases and J shed 0 bases, with 5 bases lying between them. Per germline, CDR1 DFQATT and CDR2 SNEGSKA (reference sequence). The CDR3 extends over 14 amino acids. CDR3 nucleotides: TGCAGTGCTAGATTTCCCTCCTATAATTCACCCCTCCACTTT. It yields the protein CSARFPSYNSPLHF.

V and J are TRBV2 and TRBJ2-7; 12 nucleotides match TRBD2. CDR1 SNHLY and CDR2 FYNNEI come from the germline V gene. The ends lost 5 bases at V and 7 bases at J; junction bases unmatched: 15. This CDR3 is built from 17 residues. The CDR3 nucleotides read TGTGCCAGCAGTACTCCTAGCGGGGGGGCGTCCTACAATGAGCAGTACTTC. This codes for CASSTPSGGASYNEQYF.

This clonotype appeared many times. This sequence joins TRBV4-3 and TRBJ2-7; 8 bases agree with TRBD2. V lost 0 bases and J lost 2; bases outside the gene matches: 9. Germline V lookup: CDR1 LGHNA, CDR2 YSLEER. The CDR3 covers 17 residues. CDR3: CASSQESGSGEAYEQYF. In DNA, the CDR3 is TGCGCCAGCAGCCAAGAATCTGGTAGCGGGGAAGCCTACGAGCAGTACTTC.

Ten or more counts support this clonotype. The rearrangement joins TRBV7-2 to TRBJ2-7; perhaps TRBD1 as D (6 bases). CDR1 is SGHTA, CDR2 FQGNSA, per germline. CDR3 length equals 16 residues. With 3 bases removed from V and 1 base from J, the gap between germline ends came to 16 bases. For the CDR3, the DNA is TGTGCCAGCAGCTTGTCCGGGACACTCACTTCCTACGAGCAGTACTTC. This translates into CASSLSGTLTSYEQYF.

This clonotype was observed a single time. One junction end does not reproduce the germline sequence, and a read error may be involved. The gene calls are TRBV5-1 and TRBJ2-3; possibly TRBD1 for D (5 bases). The CDR3 contains 14 residues. Germline values: CDR1 SGHRS, CDR2 YFSETQ. CDR3 coding DNA: TGCGCCTGCAGCAAGGACACTTACACAGATACGCAGTATTTT. Residues: CACSKDTYTDTQYF.

Only a few counts were recorded for this clonotype. This chain links TRBV10-3 with TRBJ1-2; 9 bases align to TRBD1. Germline-derived CDR1 and CDR2 are ENHRY and SYGVKD. The CDR3 loop spans 16 amino acids. V was clipped by 2 bases and J by 6 bases; unmatched bases: 10. The CDR3 here is CAISEPNRDRENGYTF. In DNA form, the CDR3 reads TGTGCCATCAGTGAGCCAAACCGGGACAGGGAAAATGGCTACACCTTC.

This clonotype was detected ten times or more. The chain combines TRBV20-1 with TRBJ1-2, with 7 bases identical to TRBD1. This CDR3 has 13 amino acids. Per germline, CDR1 DFQATT and CDR2 SNEGSKA (reference sequence). Trimming removed 3 bases from V and 5 bases from J; junction bases left unmatched: 6. CDR3: CSASRGTWYGYTF. CDR3 bases: TGCAGTGCTAGCAGGGGGACGTGGTATGGCTACACCTTC.

The CDR3 region is CASSWASGNEQFF. The CDR3 DNA reads as TGCGCCAGCAGCTGGGCTAGCGGCAATGAGCAGTTCTTC. V usage is TRBV5-1 and J usage is TRBJ2-1; 7 positions agree with TRBD2. The germline V gene encodes CDR1 SGHRS and CDR2 YFSETQ. J lost 6 bases, V lost 3 bases, and 3 bases had no gene match. The CDR3 contains 13 residues.

V is TRBV5-1 and J is TRBJ2-5, with 13 nucleotides matching TRBD2. Germline assignment: CDR1 SGHRS and CDR2 YFSETQ. With V trimmed by 4 bases and J by 4 bases, 10 bases remained unmatched. The CDR3 extends over 17 amino acids. CDR3 in amino acids: CASSLLTSGGRRETQYF. The CDR3 DNA follows: TGCGCCAGCAGCCTACTGACTAGCGGGGGGCGGCGAGAGACCCAGTACTTC. Based on the CDR3 plus reference TRBV5-1 and TRBJ2-5, the full variable domain is KAGVTQTPRYLIKTRGQQVTLSCSPISGHRSVSWYQQTPGQGLQFLFEYFSETQRNKGNFPGRFSGRQFSNSRSEMNVSTLELGDSALYLCASSLLTSGGRRETQYFGPGTRLLVL.

This chain joins TRBV6-2 or TRBV6-3 and TRBJ1-5; D is possibly TRBD1 (6 bases). The CDR3 contains 15 residues. Trimming left V 7 bases short and J 0 bases short, with 13 bases between. Germline V gene data show CDR1 as MNHEY and CDR2 as SVGEGT. The CDR3 loop is CASTRTETSNQPQHF. The CDR3 DNA sequence: TGTGCCAGCACCAGGACAGAGACTAGCAATCAGCCCCAGCATTTT.

This clonotype has only one observation. This may be a read error, as it is one base from a much larger clone. In this CDR3 the conserved last residue, phenylalanine or tryptophan, is missing, so a read error is likely. This chain links TRBV6-6 with TRBJ2-4; perhaps D is TRBD1 or TRBD2 (5 bases each). Germline CDR1 reads MNHNY; CDR2 reads SVGAGI (reference sequence). The CDR3 has 16 residues. V lost 7 bases, J lost 1 base, and 17 bases lay in between. CDR3 coding DNA: TGTGCCAGCACCAACTATGCCAGGGAGGCCAAAAACATTCAGTACTTA. It yields the protein CASTNYAREAKNIQYL.

This chain links TRBV7-9 with TRBJ2-5, with D possibly being TRBD2 (6 bases). Between the trimmed V and J ends, which lost 6 bases and 5 bases, there was a span of 16 bases. The germline CDR1 and CDR2 sequences are SEHNR and FQNEAQ (reference sequence). The CDR3 has 14 amino acids. The CDR3 region is CASRPGGSYETQYF. Here the CDR3 DNA reads TGTGCCAGCAGACCCGGGGGAAGTTACGAGACCCAGTACTTC.

The chain recombines TRBV7-2 with TRBJ1-6; possible D gene TRBD1, 6 bases. CDR3 size: 15 residues. Germline V lookup: CDR1 SGHTA, CDR2 FQGNSA. Trimming took 5 bases from V and 7 from J, leaving 15 bases between them. CDR3 sequence: CASSLGGGINSPLHF. CDR3 coding DNA: TGTGCCAGCAGCCTTGGGGGCGGAATCAATTCACCCCTCCACTTT.

This chain connects TRBV20-1 to TRBJ2-1; TRBD2 matches at 10 bases. The CDR3 sequence is 18 residues long. Unmatched junction bases numbered 14, after V lost 6 bases and J lost 0 bases. CDR1 is DFQATT and CDR2 is SNEGSKA in the germline V gene (reference sequence). CDR3 residues: CSAPFQAGGLSSYNEQFF. CDR3 nucleotides: TGCAGTGCCCCTTTTCAAGCGGGGGGGCTTAGCTCCTACAATGAGCAGTTCTTC.

This rearrangement joins TRBV4-3 to TRBJ1-5; 7 nucleotides line up with TRBD1. Germline V gene lookup returns CDR1 LGHNA and CDR2 YSLEER. J lost 7 bases, V lost 3 bases, and 6 bases had no gene match. This CDR3 spans 14 amino acids. The CDR3 nucleotides read TGCGCCAGCAGCCAGACAGGGATTGGGCAGCCCCAGCATTTT. Its protein is CASSQTGIGQPQHF.

V and J are TRBV20-1 and TRBJ1-5; D remains unclear. Trimming shortened V by 5 bases and J by 4 bases, and 12 bases separated the two germline ends. CDR3 length equals 13 residues. Germline CDR1 DFQATT, CDR2 SNEGSKA (reference sequence). CDR3 sequence: CSALDGLNQPQHF. The CDR3 DNA is TGCAGTGCTTTAGACGGACTAAATCAGCCCCAGCATTTT.

There are a few counts of this clonotype. This chain connects TRBV13 to TRBJ2-3; 11 bases agree with TRBD2. The CDR3 has 15 amino acids. Germline lookup yields CDR1 PRHDT and CDR2 FYEKMQ (reference sequence). Trimming at V came to 5 bases and at J to 4 bases, leaving 5 bases not matched to a gene. As DNA, the CDR3 is TGTGCCAGCAGCGAGGAGGGACTAGCGGCAGATACGCAGTATTTT. As protein: CASSEEGLAADTQYF. The full variable domain, its missing parts supplied by reference TRBV13 and TRBJ2-3, is AAGVIQSPRHLIKEKRETATLKCYPIPRHDTVYWYQQGPGQDPQFLISFYEKMQSDKGSIPDRFSAQQFSDYHSELNMSSLELGDSALYFCASSEEGLAADTQYFGPGTRLTVL.

In this sample, this clonotype turned up a few times. This chain connects TRBV28 to TRBJ1-5; D is perhaps TRBD1 (5 bases). Germline CDR1 MDHEN, CDR2 SYDVKM. CDR3 length: 13 amino acids. V lost 6 bases to trimming and J lost 0 bases, with 6 bases between them. As DNA, the CDR3 is TGTGCCAGCAGAGACAGTAGCAATCAGCCCCAGCATTTT. This translates into CASRDSSNQPQHF.

In the case of this clonotype: A much larger clone differs from this one at a single base, so this may be a read error. The chain is built from TRBV9 and TRBJ2-1, with TRBD1 matching over 10 bases. The CDR3 has 15 residues. Germline CDR1 and CDR2: SGDLS and YYNGEE. The CDR3: CGSSVEGQGYNEQFF. CDR3 bases: TGTGGCAGCAGCGTAGAGGGACAGGGGTACAATGAGCAGTTCTTC. The full variable domain, in which reference TRBV9 and TRBJ2-1 provide the parts outside the CDR3, is DSGVTQTPKHLITATGQRVTLRCSPRSGDLSVYWYQQSLDQGLQFLIQYYNGEERAKGNILERFSAQQFPDLHSELNLSSLELGDSALYFCGSSVEGQGYNEQFFGPGTRLTVL.